This T cell receptor beta chain originates from a study of shared clonotypes between healthy human individuals (dated by TCRdb to the early 2020s). In terms of the full investigation: The cohort included a few men and two women between 18 and 49 years of age. Per donor, three plates each were used for CD4 naive and CD4 memory, two for CD8 naive, and one for CD8 memory. To estimate repertoire size and how much clonotype sharing occurs between individuals, the study deeply sequenced the blood TCR repertoires of 5 or 6 healthy adults. To increase sequencing depth and limit assay-specific biases, different laboratories used diverse techniques to prepare libraries and sequence TCR repertoires. Per donor, leukapheresis produced somewhere between about 0.8 and 9 billion PBMCs.

Donors were healthy HIV-negative adults with no recently reported acute infections or vaccinations. Every donor was a Caucasian adult residing in Nashville, Tennessee, USA. CD4+ T cells were enriched by magnetic negative selection, after which naive cells were positively selected on CD45RA and the negative fraction was taken as the memory subset. Blood was obtained by leukapheresis, after which PBMCs were separated by Ficoll-Histopaque density gradient centrifugation and cryopreserved in liquid nitrogen vapor phase. Analytical flow cytometry was used to check the purity and quantity of every magnetically sorted T cell population. Genomic DNA was isolated from every sorted fraction and measured by UV absorbance on a Nanodrop 2000c. The CDR3 sequence holds 14 residues, the cysteine and phenylalanine included. Only the CDR3 part of the read is kept: 42 bases, read in frame from the first base. The germline V gene provides CDR1 SGHRS and CDR2 YFSETQ. V is clipped by 4 bases and J by 2 bases, and the sequence between their germline boundaries is 10 bases long.

Using the deep immunoSEQ assay, multiplex PCR amplified TCR CDR3 regions from genomic DNA. Extracted genomic DNA from each cell subset was spread evenly across all wells of several immunoSEQ 96-well plates, with each plate serving as a replicate. Each replicate PCR for sorted subsets received approximately 200 ng genomic DNA, equal to roughly 30,000 T cell genomes. The purified libraries were quantified using a Qubit 3.0 fluorometer, sized with a Bioanalyzer 2100, and then quantified again using the KAPA Library Quantification kit. Every immunoSEQ 96-well plate was sequenced on a dedicated single-read 150-cycle Illumina NextSeq 550 flow cell. The original methods were these. Because only junctional sequences without quality scores were contained in the immunoSEQ output, filtering matching that applied to full-length reads could not be performed. To assign V/J genes and CDR3, sequences were annotated using PyIR, a Python wrapper for IgBLAST v1.9, with IMGT germline references. Reads with weak V/J assignments (E-value above 1e-6), missing CDR3, stop codons, out-of-frame junctions, or ambiguous translated residues were removed. V3J clonotypes were defined as sequences sharing an identical inferred V gene, J gene, and CDR3 amino acid sequence. Percentage overlap between repertoires was computed as shared unique clonotypes divided by the size of the smaller repertoire. Repertoire richness was assessed with RTK rarefaction, the Chao1 estimator, and Recon v2.1 estimates of unobserved clonotypes. OLGA was used to compute generation probabilities for all TCRbeta clonotypes that the gDNA method yielded from a few donors. The immuneACCESS repertoire file appears here via TCRdb, limited to in-frame rearrangements. These files lack a portion of the clones; in checked studies, under half of the deficit traces to unresolved V genes, and the cause of the others is not known. V, J and clone size reflect that table, while D and trimming were determined from the DNA. A total of about 1.5 million clones appear in this sample, under 99% of them only once. Around 0.45% of the sample belongs to the ten largest clones.

As concerns this clone: Its specific antigen is unknown. No much larger clone exists at a distance of one base, and base qualities are not known.

On the study overall, not on this receptor specifically: Estimated clonotype richness was generally larger for naive than for memory subsets. Pairwise subsampling indicated that sequencing depth was expected to affect the degree of clonotype sharing among donors. Because the study included a small number of donors, the genetic and exposure-history diversity represented was limited. Sampling was limited to blood, and TCR repertoires in tissue likely differ from TCR repertoires in blood. Rarefaction of sorted-subset datasets indicated incomplete sequencing despite the large sequencing depth. Across a few donors, roughly 5.1% of naive CD4, around 3.3% of naive CD8, about 2.3% of memory CD4, and around 0.4% of memory CD8 clonotypes were shared. Compared with non-shared clonotypes, the clonotypes found in all four sorted-subset donors had higher generation probabilities.

Sequencing was performed on naive CD4+ T cells sorted from blood. This specimen's cell subset or site label, per the study, means: CD45RA+ positively selected. The TCR sequence derives from a man aged 25-45 years in good health. Recombination joined TRBV5-1 with TRBJ2-1; the D gene cannot be named for sure. Read as DNA, the sequence is TGCGCCAGCAGCGTAACCGGGCCCTACAATGAGCAGTTCTTC. It encodes CASSVTGPYNEQFF.